This is a list of T cell receptor beta chains from one sample in a study of cytomegalovirus exposure and HLA in healthy donors. Only in-frame clones appear in the TCRdb table, and some are missing; sequencing was by immunoSEQ multiplex PCR. The repertoire has 95,000 to 130,000 clones, 70% to 80% of them found once; the top ten carry around 4.5%. The specimen was PBMCs. These receptors originate from a man aged 30 to 45 in good health and CMV-seropositive. The CDR3 runs from the conserved cysteine through the conserved F or W.

len	j_gene	v_gene	CDR3aa
14	TRBJ1-3	TRBV19	CASSIDGSGNTIYF
14	TRBJ2-2	TRBV5-1	CASRFSGVDVELFF
15	TRBJ2-3	TRBV19	CASSYTSEGTDTQYF
15	TRBJ2-2	TRBV11-3	CASSTRGRNTGELFF
12	TRBJ1-1	TRBV27	CASRPTGHPAFF
17	TRBJ2-3	TRBV11-2	CASSLVGSGALTDTQYF
16	TRBJ2-5	TRBV6-1	CASSEAEGAGQETQYF
15	TRBJ2-7	TRBV7-9	CASSLVGTSPHEQYF
20	TRBJ2-7	TRBV4-2	CASSQEERRTSGRGSYEQYF
16	TRBJ2-1	TRBV5-1	CASSLEAADLYNEQFF
15	TRBJ1-1	TRBV6-1	CASRGTDDLSTEAFF
11	TRBJ2-3	TRBV27	CASSFGDTQYF
13	TRBJ1-1	TRBV7-2	CASRSRGHTEAFF
13	TRBJ1-5	TRBV6-1	CASSESGNQPQHF
14	TRBJ1-1	TRBV5-4	CASSPGTGVTEAFF
12	TRBJ2-1	TRBV6-1	CACDSSYNEQFF
15	TRBJ1-6	TRBV28	CASSYKGAYGSPLHF
17	TRBJ2-1	TRBV7-9	CASSLGTSGRNYNEQFF
16	TRBJ2-7	TRBV9	CASSDKPDRVTYEQYF
16	TRBJ2-5	TRBV13	CASSLRLAGVRETQYF
14	TRBJ1-1	TRBV7-3	CASSSQGINTEAFF
13	TRBJ2-5	TRBV7-6	CASRGRGGLTQYF
16	TRBJ2-2	TRBV5-1	CASSILTGANTGELFF
15	TRBJ1-6	TRBV7-9	CASSFAGTVNSPLHF
17	TRBJ1-3	TRBV28	CASNRNGGGWTGNTIYF
14	TRBJ2-2	TRBV7-3	CASSLTATTGELFF
14	TRBJ2-1	TRBV13	CASSGLTSYNEQFF
14	TRBJ1-1	TRBV5-1	CASSMGQGGTEAFF
14	TRBJ2-1	TRBV2	CASTREGAYNEQFF
16	TRBJ2-7	TRBV7-9	CASSSHPSGRWYEQYF
14	TRBJ2-3	TRBV27	CASSSQRSTDTQYF
14	TRBJ1-1	TRBV7-2	CASSSQGMNTEAFF
14	TRBJ1-1	TRBV7-9	CSSSLGQGNTEAFF
15	TRBJ1-4	TRBV5-1	CASREEAATNEKLFF
14	TRBJ2-1	TRBV7-3	CASSRDSRYNEQFF
14	TRBJ1-2	TRBV7-8	CASSVDFSSYGYTF
15	TRBJ2-3	TRBV7-9	CASSSGLANTDTQYF
14	TRBJ2-1	TRBV11-3	CASRNRDTYNEQFF
15	TRBJ2-3	TRBV5-1	CASSLWTGPTDTQYF
15	TRBJ2-3	TRBV11-3	CASSRAGEGPDTQYF
17	TRBJ2-7	TRBV10-2	CASSAAGVAGDSYEQYF
13	TRBJ2-2	TRBV7-8	CASSLVGPGELFF
12	TRBJ1-2	TRBV5-4	CASSNPGYGYTF
14	TRBJ1-2	TRBV7-3	CASSHPDRVYGYTF
15	TRBJ2-7	TRBV7-2	CASSFGGTSTYEQYF
13	TRBJ2-7	TRBV10-3	CAIAGTGATEQYF
15	TRBJ2-5	TRBV12-5	CASGLGRRGQETQYF
13	TRBJ1-5	TRBV7-2	CASSLGRGQPQHF
14	TRBJ1-2	TRBV9	CASSPWTGGYGYTF
13	TRBJ1-2	TRBV2	CASSSDEDYGYTF
14	TRBJ2-5	TRBV10-3	CAISESTGIETQYF
17	TRBJ2-3	TRBV11-1	CASSTWTSGRETDTQYF
16	TRBJ2-1	TRBV18	CASSRMTSGRADEQFF
16	TRBJ1-5	TRBV18	CASSVGRGRGNQPQHF